These T cell receptor beta chains were read from a single sample in a study of blood T cell repertoires in COVID-19. The assay was immunoSEQ multiplex PCR, and TCRdb's table has in-frame clones only and misses some. This table holds more than 150,000 clones, about 86% found once. The sequenced sample consisted of peripheral blood. Receptor source: a young man with active or convalescent COVID-19. Both conserved end residues are part of each CDR3. Each record gives: V gene, CDR3 protein.

TRBV4-1	CASSQGTGGSPLHF
TRBV5-5	CASSGGLAGLDTQYF
TRBV14	CASSGAGVGGELFF
TRBV21-1	CASSKGCGTGGHNYGYTF
TRBV29-1	CSVSEGGGSYEQYF
TRBV11-3	CASSGNTGGATGELFF
TRBV11-3	CASSFSGSAAYEQYF
TRBV10-1	CASSGGTENTDTQYF
TRBV2	CASSEARSPLAGGYTDTQYF
TRBV6-5	CASSPRQGENTIYF
TRBV9	CASSRAARYSNQPQHF
TRBV27	CASSGDRGTEAFF
TRBV19	CASSQRRDRGPRGYTF
TRBV9	CASSVGSLGNTEAFF
TRBV7-8	CASSRDTRYGYTF
TRBV9	CASSVGGLLNTEAFF
TRBV19	CASRDRDISYTF
TRBV10-3	CAISERQSSYNEQFF
TRBV11-2	CASSSSGRTGDYGYTF
TRBV5-6	CASSRGAGSSYNEQFF
TRBV27	CASRVNEDRRGGDYF
TRBV5-4	CASSPSGTVGRGYTF
TRBV11-3	CASSSAYEQYF
TRBV15	CATSAGTENTDTQYF
TRBV24-1	CATSDYRESGELFF
TRBV28	CASSLDSGTGINEKLFF
TRBV6-5	CASHSGLARNNEQFF
TRBV9	CASSVTGDGYEQYF
TRBV5-1	CASSLWPGEKLFF
TRBV7-9	CASSSGQASSGANVLTF
TRBV4-1	CATSSEGGHRSYGYTF
TRBV5-8	CASSLWDRGTGYTF
TRBV18	CASSPRQGLGNYGYTF
TRBV13	CASSSASGSWYNEQFF
TRBV2	CASNQRAPETQYF
TRBV19	CASSIRGGYRNQPQHF
TRBV28	CASRPGTGHQPQHF
TRBV3-1/TRBV3-2	CASSQEASYEQYF
TRBV6-5	CASREYGNSGYGYTF
TRBV24-1	CATSDLSGTSGNQETQYF
TRBV3-1/TRBV3-2	CASSQAPWGSNTGELFF
TRBV6-5	CASSSDRKSYGYTF
TRBV5-4	CASSLAASEVYEQYF
TRBV29-1	CSGGDGTGNTEAFF
TRBV11-2	CASSSPGQGTYEQYF
TRBV5-1	CASSSDYYGYTF
TRBV28	CASMTGAGNTIYF
TRBV19	CASSTHSLAGGGTGELFF
TRBV10-3	CAISEGPHPGVPQHF
TRBV19	CASSPTNTGELFF
TRBV10-1	CASSESRAPSDTQYF
TRBV3-1/TRBV3-2	CASSDGTGSQPQHF
TRBV5-5	CASRFALRTGLDTQYF
TRBV11-2	CASSPTRDSNIQYF
TRBV7-3	CASSFLLAGGVDEQFF